The clone carrying this T cell receptor beta chain was counted only a few times. As yet, its antigen is unknown. During the collection period, no donor immune events like infections were recorded. The data originate from a study of identifying expanded T cells in peripheral blood. General study results and limits: Clone count variance between roughly two-week samples rose with total template count. Over about two and four weeks, about 15 and 18 clones changed, versus roughly 1.1 between replicates.

Germline CDR1 and CDR2: SGDLS and YYNGEE. V dropped 0 bases and J dropped 6; count of bases not matched to a gene: 6. The CDR3 covers 15 residues. Sequenced by immunoSEQ multiplex PCR; TCRdb stores in-frame clones only, minus some. Among 97,000 or so clones listed, more than 70% were seen once. The specimen was blood. This receptor was identified in a person aged 18-69 years in good health. The chain uses TRBV9 and TRBJ2-5, with 9 bases aligning to TRBD1. The CDR3 bases are TGTGCCAGCAGCGTAGAAGGGGGACAGGGCCAGACCCAGTACTTC. This codes for CASSVEGGQGQTQYF.